This is a list of T cell receptor beta chains from one sample in a study of cytomegalovirus exposure and HLA in healthy donors. Method: immunoSEQ multiplex PCR; TCRdb's copy keeps in-frame clones and lacks some. This table holds 170,000 or so clones, more than 80% found once. The sample comprised PBMCs. Source of these receptors: a boy aged 5 to 17 in good health and CMV-seronegative. Each CDR3 is given with its conserved first and last residue. The order of the fields is J gene, D gene, V gene, clone size, CDR3 protein, CDR3 DNA. D genes are given only for firm matches. Clone size is not always given. Where it is, it says once, few, many or a class for expanded clones.

j_gene: TRBJ1-2; d_gene: TRBD1; v_gene: TRBV5-6; abundance: NA; CDR3aa: CASSTPGQDYGYTF; CDR3nt: TGTGCCAGCAGCACCCCGGGACAGGACTATGGCTACACCTTC
j_gene: TRBJ1-4; d_gene: TRBD1; v_gene: TRBV11-2; abundance: NA; CDR3aa: CASSLGTGGEKLFF; CDR3nt: TGTGCCAGCAGCTTAGGGACAGGGGGTGAAAAACTGTTTTTT
j_gene: TRBJ2-7; d_gene: NA; v_gene: TRBV11-3; abundance: NA; CDR3aa: CASSARLRVTSHEQYF; CDR3nt: TGTGCCAGCAGCGCGCGACTACGGGTAACAAGTCACGAGCAGTACTTC
j_gene: TRBJ2-5; d_gene: NA; v_gene: TRBV7-8; abundance: NA; CDR3aa: CASSLRLFQETQYF; CDR3nt: TGTGCCAGCAGCTTACGACTATTCCAAGAGACCCAGTACTTC
j_gene: TRBJ1-2; d_gene: TRBD1; v_gene: TRBV7-9; abundance: NA; CDR3aa: CASSLGMGDRTFLEGYTF; CDR3nt: TGTGCCAGCAGCTTGGGGATGGGGGACAGGACCTTCCTGGAGGGCTACACCTTC
j_gene: TRBJ2-5; d_gene: TRBD2; v_gene: TRBV9; abundance: NA; CDR3aa: CASSVGLAGVVEQYF; CDR3nt: TGTGCCAGCAGCGTAGGGCTAGCGGGAGTAGTTGAGCAGTACTTC
j_gene: TRBJ2-7; d_gene: TRBD2; v_gene: TRBV29-1; abundance: few; CDR3aa: CSASSGRAYEQYF; CDR3nt: TGCAGCGCGTCTAGCGGGAGGGCCTACGAGCAGTACTTC
j_gene: TRBJ1-3; d_gene: TRBD1; v_gene: TRBV7-6; abundance: once; CDR3aa: CASSPTGTGGRTIYF; CDR3nt: TGTGCCAGCAGCCCTACCGGGACAGGGGGAAGAACCATATATTTT
j_gene: TRBJ2-5; d_gene: TRBD2; v_gene: TRBV5-1; abundance: NA; CDR3aa: CASSLGSGGQETQYF; CDR3nt: TGCGCCAGCAGCTTGGGGTCGGGGGGCCAAGAGACCCAGTACTTC
j_gene: TRBJ2-2; d_gene: NA; v_gene: TRBV15; abundance: NA; CDR3aa: CATSKIPGLLNTGELFF; CDR3nt: TGTGCCACCAGCAAGATACCGGGACTTCTGAACACCGGGGAGCTGTTTTTT
j_gene: TRBJ2-1; d_gene: TRBD1; v_gene: TRBV2; abundance: NA; CDR3aa: CASTGGNEQFF; CDR3nt: TGTGCCAGCACAGGGGGCAATGAGCAGTTCTTC
j_gene: TRBJ1-1; d_gene: NA; v_gene: TRBV5-4; abundance: NA; CDR3aa: CASSGFRLDTEAFF; CDR3nt: TGTGCCAGCAGCGGATTCAGGCTTGACACTGAAGCTTTCTTT
j_gene: TRBJ1-2; d_gene: NA; v_gene: TRBV5-1; abundance: NA; CDR3aa: CASSGGGDYGYTF; CDR3nt: TGCGCCAGCAGCGGCGGAGGGGACTATGGCTACACCTTC
j_gene: TRBJ1-5; d_gene: NA; v_gene: TRBV5-6; abundance: NA; CDR3aa: CASSLYSNQPQHF; CDR3nt: TGTGCCAGCAGCCTTTATAGCAATCAGCCCCAGCATTTT
j_gene: TRBJ2-5; d_gene: TRBD1; v_gene: TRBV30; abundance: NA; CDR3aa: CAWLRGQETQYF; CDR3nt: TGTGCCTGGCTCAGGGGGCAAGAGACCCAGTACTTC
j_gene: TRBJ1-1; d_gene: NA; v_gene: TRBV5-6; abundance: NA; CDR3aa: CASSRGGGWGTEAFF; CDR3nt: TGTGCCAGCAGCCGTGGCGGGGGATGGGGCACTGAAGCTTTCTTT
j_gene: TRBJ1-6; d_gene: NA; v_gene: TRBV30; abundance: NA; CDR3aa: CAWSVQGGPSPLHF; CDR3nt: TGTGCCTGGAGTGTCCAGGGAGGGCCATCACCCCTCCACTTT
j_gene: TRBJ2-1; d_gene: TRBD2; v_gene: TRBV4-3; abundance: NA; CDR3aa: CASSQELAGGPKVHEQFF; CDR3nt: TGCGCCAGCAGCCAGGAACTAGCGGGAGGGCCAAAGGTCCATGAGCAGTTCTTC
j_gene: TRBJ1-2; d_gene: TRBD1; v_gene: TRBV2; abundance: NA; CDR3aa: CASSTRQGAYGYTF; CDR3nt: TGTGCCAGCAGTACCCGACAGGGGGCGTATGGCTACACCTTC
j_gene: TRBJ2-1; d_gene: NA; v_gene: TRBV27; abundance: NA; CDR3aa: CASSTWTNQRLHEQFF; CDR3nt: TGTGCCAGCAGTACCTGGACTAATCAAAGGTTACATGAGCAGTTCTTC
j_gene: TRBJ1-2; d_gene: TRBD1; v_gene: TRBV7-2; abundance: NA; CDR3aa: CASSLAGQGRGSYTF; CDR3nt: TGTGCCAGCAGCTTAGCGGGACAGGGGCGAGGGAGCTACACCTTC
j_gene: TRBJ1-1; d_gene: TRBD1; v_gene: TRBV5-1; abundance: NA; CDR3aa: CASSLQGASEAFF; CDR3nt: TGCGCCAGCAGCCTACAGGGGGCCTCTGAAGCTTTCTTT
j_gene: TRBJ1-1; d_gene: TRBD1; v_gene: TRBV4-3; abundance: NA; CDR3aa: CASSQEDRVDWAFF; CDR3nt: TGCGCCAGCAGCCAGGAGGACAGGGTTGATTGGGCTTTCTTT
j_gene: TRBJ1-1; d_gene: TRBD1; v_gene: TRBV11-3; abundance: NA; CDR3aa: CASSRGARGFGTEAFF; CDR3nt: TGTGCCAGCAGCAGGGGAGCCAGGGGGTTTGGCACTGAAGCTTTCTTT
j_gene: TRBJ2-7; d_gene: NA; v_gene: TRBV7-9; abundance: NA; CDR3aa: CASSPWGSVDEQYF; CDR3nt: TGTGCCAGCAGTCCATGGGGTAGCGTTGACGAGCAGTACTTC
j_gene: TRBJ1-2; d_gene: NA; v_gene: TRBV6-5; abundance: NA; CDR3aa: CASHKHYGYTF; CDR3nt: TGTGCCAGCCATAAACATTATGGCTACACCTTC
j_gene: TRBJ1-1; d_gene: TRBD1; v_gene: TRBV29-1; abundance: once; CDR3aa: CSANPGQGTEAFF; CDR3nt: TGCAGCGCCAACCCGGGACAGGGCACTGAAGCTTTCTTT
j_gene: TRBJ2-2; d_gene: TRBD2; v_gene: TRBV7-6; abundance: NA; CDR3aa: CASSSRSGGAPGELFF; CDR3nt: TGTGCCAGCAGCTCCCGTAGCGGGGGGGCTCCCGGGGAGCTGTTTTTT
j_gene: TRBJ1-1; d_gene: NA; v_gene: TRBV29-1; abundance: NA; CDR3aa: CSAYVGQQDIRKAFF; CDR3nt: TGCAGCGCTTATGTTGGTCAGCAGGACATCAGGAAGGCTTTCTTT
j_gene: TRBJ1-2; d_gene: NA; v_gene: TRBV9; abundance: once; CDR3aa: CASSVLIPPDPRMGGYTF; CDR3nt: TGTGCCAGCAGCGTACTCATCCCGCCAGACCCCAGGATGGGTGGCTACACCTTC
j_gene: TRBJ2-7; d_gene: TRBD1; v_gene: TRBV19; abundance: NA; CDR3aa: CASSRQGDSYEQYF; CDR3nt: TGTGCCAGTAGTAGACAGGGGGACTCCTACGAGCAGTACTTC
j_gene: TRBJ2-7; d_gene: TRBD2; v_gene: TRBV9; abundance: NA; CDR3aa: CASSDSSGGAIDEQYF; CDR3nt: TGTGCCAGCAGCGACAGTAGCGGGGGGGCAATAGACGAGCAGTACTTC
j_gene: TRBJ2-2; d_gene: TRBD1; v_gene: TRBV30; abundance: NA; CDR3aa: CAWTNRGLDTGELFF; CDR3nt: TGTGCCTGGACTAACAGGGGGCTGGACACCGGGGAGCTGTTTTTT
j_gene: TRBJ2-1; d_gene: TRBD1; v_gene: TRBV5-1; abundance: NA; CDR3aa: CASSTGQESSYNEQFF; CDR3nt: TGCGCCAGCAGCACGGGACAGGAGAGCTCCTACAATGAGCAGTTCTTC
j_gene: TRBJ1-1; d_gene: NA; v_gene: TRBV18; abundance: few; CDR3aa: CASSPRWREMNTEAFF; CDR3nt: TGTGCCAGCTCACCACGTTGGCGGGAGATGAACACTGAAGCTTTCTTT
j_gene: TRBJ1-2; d_gene: NA; v_gene: TRBV6-5; abundance: NA; CDR3aa: CASSTGFDYGYTF; CDR3nt: TGTGCCAGCAGTACAGGGTTTGACTATGGCTACACCTTC
j_gene: TRBJ1-1; d_gene: NA; v_gene: TRBV27; abundance: NA; CDR3aa: CASSWRGSTEAFF; CDR3nt: TGTGCCAGCAGTTGGCGGGGTAGCACTGAAGCTTTCTTT
j_gene: TRBJ1-1; d_gene: TRBD1; v_gene: TRBV29-1; abundance: NA; CDR3aa: CSVEKGQGVTEAFF; CDR3nt: TGCAGCGTTGAAAAGGGACAGGGAGTGACTGAAGCTTTCTTT
j_gene: TRBJ2-7; d_gene: NA; v_gene: TRBV6-5; abundance: NA; CDR3aa: CASSYSGQGDEQYF; CDR3nt: TGTGCCAGCAGTTACTCGGGCCAGGGCGACGAGCAGTACTTC
j_gene: TRBJ1-2; d_gene: NA; v_gene: TRBV9; abundance: NA; CDR3aa: CASSVKSREVYRYTF; CDR3nt: TGTGCCAGCAGCGTTAAGAGCAGGGAAGTCTATCGCTACACCTTC
j_gene: TRBJ1-1; d_gene: TRBD1; v_gene: TRBV27; abundance: NA; CDR3aa: CASSLSAGGITEAFF; CDR3nt: TGTGCCAGCAGTTTATCGGCAGGGGGTATCACTGAAGCTTTCTTT
j_gene: TRBJ1-1; d_gene: NA; v_gene: TRBV27; abundance: once; CDR3aa: CASSYRVGAEAFF; CDR3nt: TGTGCCAGCAGTTACAGGGTGGGGGCTGAAGCTTTCTTT
j_gene: TRBJ1-1; d_gene: NA; v_gene: TRBV30; abundance: NA; CDR3aa: CAWGRPAGAFF; CDR3nt: TGTGCCTGGGGGAGACCCGCGGGTGCTTTCTTT
j_gene: TRBJ2-2; d_gene: NA; v_gene: TRBV9; abundance: once; CDR3aa: CASSVGGRVKAGELFF; CDR3nt: TGTGCCAGCAGCGTAGGGGGCAGGGTAAAGGCCGGGGAGCTGTTTTTT
j_gene: TRBJ2-1; d_gene: NA; v_gene: TRBV7-3; abundance: NA; CDR3aa: CASSLAGTNNEQFF; CDR3nt: TGTGCCAGCAGTTTGGCCGGGACAAACAATGAGCAGTTCTTC